Detailed here is one T cell receptor (beta chain). The antigen remains unidentified. Samples came from healthy bone marrow donors. The data belong to a study of cytomegalovirus exposure and HLA in healthy donors. Study findings and constraints: Per a later analysis, 18,000 or so TCR beta sequences showed association with HLA alleles at 0.05 false discovery rate.

The primer mix had 60 Vbeta and 13 Jbeta primers. Clones were read by immunoSEQ multiplex PCR, and TCRdb kept only the in-frame ones, dropping some. The sample records about 160,000 clones, roughly three quarters being singletons. The receptor's source is a man aged 55 to 70 in good health and CMV-seronegative. The sample was PBMCs.

CDR3 amino acids: CASTGTGAAREPQHF. The CDR3 bases are TGTGCCAGCACCGGGACAGGGGCCGCTCGGGAGCCCCAGCATTTT. The chain has TRBV2 and TRBJ1-5; 10 nucleotides align to TRBD1. The CDR3 is 15 amino acids. Germline-derived CDR1 and CDR2 are SNHLY and FYNNEI. With 7 bases clipped from V and 8 bases from J, the junction kept 11 bases outside the gene matches.